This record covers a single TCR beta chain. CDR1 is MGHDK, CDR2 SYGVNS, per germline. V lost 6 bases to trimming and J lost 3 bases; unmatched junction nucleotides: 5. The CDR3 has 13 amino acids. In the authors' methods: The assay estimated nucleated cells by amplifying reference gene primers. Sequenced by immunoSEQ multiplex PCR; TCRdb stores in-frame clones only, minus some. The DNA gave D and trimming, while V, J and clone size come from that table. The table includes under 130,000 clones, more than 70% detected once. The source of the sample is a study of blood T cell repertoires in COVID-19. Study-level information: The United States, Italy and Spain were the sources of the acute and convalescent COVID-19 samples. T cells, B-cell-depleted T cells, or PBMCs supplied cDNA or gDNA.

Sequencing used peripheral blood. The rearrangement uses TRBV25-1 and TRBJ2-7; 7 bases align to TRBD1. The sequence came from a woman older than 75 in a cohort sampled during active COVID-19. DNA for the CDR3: TGTGCCAGCAGAAGGGGGCCTGTCTACGAGCAGTACTTC. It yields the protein CASRRGPVYEQYF.